Following are 23 T cell receptor beta chains from one sample sequenced in a study of CD8+ T cells in alopecia areata. Sequencing used cDNA as its template, made by extracting RNA and reverse transcribing it. The data were produced by immunoSEQ multiplex PCR, yet TCRdb's version contains in-frame clones alone and is incomplete. The table has fewer than 200,000 clones, about 60% seen once. The treatment is: oral pan-JAK inhibitor, 5-10 mg twice daily. The material was CD8+ T cells sorted from blood, obtained at week 24, from a patient treated with tofacitinib. These receptors originate from a human donor with alopecia areata.

This chain uses TRBV4-1 with TRBJ2-2; D unresolved. The germline V and J ends were trimmed by 1 base and 6 bases, with 12 bases remaining between them. The germline V gene encodes CDR1 MGHRA and CDR2 YSYEKL. The CDR3 totals 15 residues. CDR3: CASSQGSIRPGELFF. As DNA, the CDR3 is TGCGCCAGCAGCCAAGGGAGTATAAGGCCCGGGGAGCTGTTTTTT.

This clone was detected only once. V and J are TRBV4-1 and TRBJ2-5; no definite D call. Deletions cut 4 bases from V and 2 bases from J, with 8 bases between. The CDR3 is made up of 13 amino acids. The germline V gene has CDR1 MGHRA and CDR2 YSYEKL. The CDR3 DNA reads as TGCGCCAGCAGCCCCCCCCTACAAGAGACCCAGTACTTC. It yields the protein CASSPPLQETQYF.

This chain uses TRBV9 with TRBJ1-1, with 7 nucleotides matching TRBD1. V dropped 0 bases and J dropped 4; count of bases not matched to a gene: 0. CDR3 length: 13 residues. Looked up from germline, CDR1 is SGDLS and CDR2 is YYNGEE. CDR3 DNA: TGTGCCAGCAGCGTAGGGGACAGCACTGAAGCTTTCTTT. Protein product: CASSVGDSTEAFF.

A note on this clone: Here the CDR3 omits its conserved ending phenylalanine or tryptophan, so a read error is the likely source. It is unclear where the CDR3 begins or ends on the DNA, so no DNA is shown, and the CDR3 is as TCRdb lists it. The V gene is TRBV2, the J gene TRBJ1-2. The length of the CDR3 is 12 amino acids, counting both ends. Per the germline V gene, CDR1 is SNHLY and CDR2 is FYNNEI. CDR3 amino acids: CASSENPASPSS.

This chain uses TRBV6-9 with TRBJ2-7, with D unresolved. The germline CDR1 and CDR2 sequences are MNHGY and SVAAGI. The CDR3 is made up of 10 amino acids. Trimming took off 6 bases at V and 1 base at J, with 1 base between the two ends. Here the CDR3 DNA reads TGTGCCAGCAGATCCTACGAGCAGTACTTC. Its translation is CASRSYEQYF.

This clone appeared a few times. The rearrangement joins TRBV29-1 to TRBJ1-1; 8 nucleotides agree with TRBD1. V lost 4 bases to trimming and J lost 4 bases; unmatched junction nucleotides: 17. The CDR3 sequence is 17 residues long. From germline, CDR1 is SQVTM and CDR2 ANQGSEA. The CDR3 loop reads CSVVRRGRGKIFTEAFF. As DNA, the CDR3 is TGCAGCGTTGTACGCAGGGGGCGAGGTAAAATTTTCACTGAAGCTTTCTTT.

V is TRBV6-1 and J is TRBJ2-7; TRBD1 matches at 8 bases. Germline V gives CDR1 MNHNS, CDR2 SASEGT. The J segment lost 7 bases and the V segment lost 1 base, leaving 9 bases of the junction unmatched. The CDR3 loop spans 15 amino acids. The CDR3 spells CASSEGGTGKEEQYF. DNA of the CDR3: TGTGCCAGCAGTGAAGGGGGGACAGGCAAAGAGGAGCAGTACTTC.

The rearrangement joins TRBV27 to TRBJ1-5; D remains ambiguous. Germline V gene data show CDR1 as MNHEY and CDR2 as SMNVEV (reference sequence). Trimming cost V 3 bases and J 4 bases, with 7 bases left between them. The CDR3 spans 13 residues. As DNA, the CDR3 is TGTGCCAGCAGTTTTGGCAAGAATCAGCCCCAGCATTTT. This translates into CASSFGKNQPQHF.

This clone has a handful of counts. The CDR3 nucleotides read TGTGCCAGCAGCTTAGAGGGGTCCACCGGGGAGCTGTTTTTT. The encoded protein is CASSLEGSTGELFF. This sequence joins TRBV13 and TRBJ2-2, with D possibly TRBD1 on 5 matching bases. Trimming stripped 1 base from V and 4 bases from J, with 7 bases between. This CDR3 has 14 amino acids. CDR1 and CDR2 (germline): PRHDT, FYEKMQ (reference sequence).

CDR3 nucleotides: TGTGCCAGCAGTCGAGGGGGCGGTGAGCAGTTCTTC. It translates to CASSRGGGEQFF. The chain has TRBV5-6 and TRBJ2-1; TRBD1 aligns across 7 bases. This CDR3 is 12 amino acids long. The V gene end was trimmed by 5 bases and the J gene end by 9 bases; junction bases not matched to a gene: 5. Germline CDR1 is SGHDT and CDR2 is YYEEEE.

The chain is built from TRBV5-1 and TRBJ2-7; D remains unclear. The germline CDR1 and CDR2 sequences are SGHRS and YFSETQ. CDR3 size: 14 residues. V was trimmed by 1 base and J by 4 bases, leaving 12 bases between them. CDR3 coding DNA: TGCGCCAGCAGCTTGTCGGGTCGGAATTACGAGCAGTACTTC. Translation: CASSLSGRNYEQYF.

J is TRBJ2-5 and V is TRBV6-1, with D perhaps TRBD1 (5 bases). Trimming left V 7 bases short and J 5 bases short, with 14 bases between. This CDR3 contains 13 residues. Germline CDR1 and CDR2: MNHNS and SASEGT. The CDR3 DNA sequence: TGTGCCAGCAATCCCACAGGTGGGGAGACCCAGTACTTC. The encoded protein is CASNPTGGETQYF.

This rearrangement joins TRBV2 to TRBJ1-4; no reliable D call. V was pared by 10 bases and J by 8 bases, with 11 bases between. The length of the CDR3 is 11 residues. CDR1 is SNHLY and CDR2 is FYNNEI in the germline V gene. The CDR3 region has the DNA TGTGCCAACCTAAGAGGGGAAAAACTGTTTTTT. This gives the protein CANLRGEKLFF. The full variable domain, rest sourced from reference TRBV2 and TRBJ1-4, is EPEVTQTPSHQVTQMGQEVILRCVPISNHLYFYWYRQILGQKVEFLVSFYNNEISEKSEIFDDQFSVERPDGSNFTLKIRSTKLEDSAMYFCANLRGEKLFFGSGTQLSVL.

This clone occurred a few times. The chain joins TRBV7-9 to TRBJ2-1; the D gene is possibly TRBD2 (5 bases). Germline assignment: CDR1 SEHNR and CDR2 FQNEAQ (reference sequence). This CDR3 is 12 amino acids long. Between the trimmed V and J ends, which lost 2 bases and 10 bases, there was a span of 9 bases. CDR3 loop: CASSLNGIEQFF. CDR3 sequence (DNA): TGTGCCAGCAGCTTAAACGGGATCGAGCAGTTCTTC.

This clone was seen only a few times. The gene calls are TRBV5-6 and TRBJ2-7, with no clear D. The CDR3 runs 14 residues. Per germline, CDR1 SGHDT and CDR2 YYEEEE. Trimming took off 1 base at V and 0 bases at J, with 8 bases between the two ends. DNA of the CDR3: TGTGCCAGCAGCTTGCCGACGGTCTCCTACGAGCAGTACTTC. Its protein is CASSLPTVSYEQYF. Looking up the rest from reference TRBV5-6 and TRBJ2-7 gives the full variable domain: DAGVTQSPTHLIKTRGQQVTLRCSPKSGHDTVSWYQQALGQGPQFIFQYYEEEERQRGNFPDRFSGHQFPNYSSELNVNALLLGDSALYLCASSLPTVSYEQYFGPGTRLTVT.

The chain uses TRBV5-1 and TRBJ2-1; 7 bases map to TRBD2. CDR3 size: 12 residues. CDR1 is SGHRS, CDR2 YFSETQ, per germline. V dropped 3 bases and J dropped 8; count of bases not matched to a gene: 2. CDR3 nucleotide sequence: TGCGCCAGCAGCTGGGCGGGGGATGAGCAGTTCTTC. Translated, it gives CASSWAGDEQFF.

The gene calls are TRBV13 and TRBJ1-4; D ambiguous. CDR1 PRHDT and CDR2 FYEKMQ come from the germline V gene (reference sequence). The CDR3 covers 14 residues. Trimming removed 5 bases at V and 4 bases at J, with 11 bases between. CDR3 sequence: CASSSRALNEKLFF. CDR3 DNA: TGTGCCAGCAGCAGCCGGGCCCTTAATGAAAAACTGTTTTTT.

CDR3 loop: CASRHEGFMHYEQYF. CDR3 bases: TGTGCCAGCAGACACGAGGGGTTTATGCACTACGAGCAGTACTTC. The J gene is TRBJ2-7, the V gene TRBV7-9; D might be TRBD1 or TRBD2, each matching 5 bases. V lost 6 bases and J lost 3, with 18 bases in between. Germline loops: CDR1 SEHNR, CDR2 FQNEAQ (reference sequence). The CDR3 contains 15 residues.

The V call is TRBV29-1, the J call TRBJ2-2; D possibly uses TRBD1 or TRBD2 (5 bases each). V lost 3 bases and J lost 8, with 16 bases in between. This CDR3 is built from 14 residues. The germline gives CDR1 SQVTM, CDR2 ANQGSEA. In DNA form, the CDR3 reads TGCAGCGTTGAGTTTCGGGGCCTCTCGGGGGAGCTGTTTTTT. Its translation is CSVEFRGLSGELFF.

V gene TRBV15 combines with J gene TRBJ2-5; TRBD1 is a possible D gene (6 bases). CDR1 LNHNV and CDR2 YYDKDF come from the germline V gene (reference sequence). The CDR3 has 13 amino acids. Trimming stripped 6 bases from V and 1 base from J, with 9 bases between. The CDR3 nucleotides read TGTGCCACCAGTAGGGACATCCAAGAGACCCAGTACTTC. It codes for CATSRDIQETQYF.

The sample holds one count of this clone. V is TRBV5-6 and J is TRBJ2-7; possibly TRBD1 for D (6 bases). This CDR3 contains 13 residues. Trimming cost V 0 bases and J 2 bases, with 6 bases left between them. Germline V gene sequence: CDR1 SGHDT, CDR2 YYEEEE. CDR3 bases: TGTGCCAGCAGCTTGGGGGACACCTACGAGCAGTACTTC. It codes for CASSLGDTYEQYF.

J is TRBJ2-3 and V is TRBV6-1, with D tentatively TRBD2 (5 bases). V dropped 4 bases and J dropped 5 bases, with 16 bases sitting between them. Germline V gives CDR1 MNHNS, CDR2 SASEGT. This CDR3 has 15 residues. CDR3 sequence: CASSAWASLGDTQYF. CDR3 DNA: TGTGCCAGCAGTGCGTGGGCTAGCCTGGGAGATACGCAGTATTTT.

The chain couples TRBV4-1 to TRBJ2-1; D gene unclear. In germline, CDR1 is MGHRA, CDR2 YSYEKL. V lost 1 base to trimming and J lost 7 bases, with 5 bases between them. The CDR3 loop spans 12 amino acids. This CDR3 reads CASSQARNEQFF. CDR3 sequence (DNA): TGCGCCAGCAGCCAAGCGAGAAATGAGCAGTTCTTC.